The T cell receptor beta chain described here comes from a study of early T cells in non-severe SARS-CoV-2 infection. Across the study: Alpha and beta chains were unpaired, from unsorted whole-blood bulk RNA. Study-wide points: Lookups in VDJdb leaned toward anti-spike CD8 responses and missed private and CD4 specificities.

Individual cDNA molecules received unique molecular identifiers. Via MiXCR, TCRdb re-called the 5' RACE reads, giving one row per CDR3 protein. The table includes 70,000 to 95,000 distinct CDR3 sequences, roughly 14% detected once. This clonotype was seen just once. Its antigen is still unknown. Germline CDR1 is SQVTM and CDR2 is ANQGSEA. V shed 6 bases and J 5 bases; nucleotides not matched to a gene: 10. The CDR3 runs to 14 residues. The sample comprised whole blood. The chain couples TRBV29-1 to TRBJ1-2; 9 bases map to TRBD1. The sequence was obtained from an adult who was a healthcare worker with PCR-confirmed SARS-CoV-2 infection or an uninfected control (not recorded which). In nucleotides, the CDR3 is TGCAGCGTAGGACGCGGGACAGGGTTATATGGCTACACCTTC. Its protein is CSVGRGTGLYGYTF.